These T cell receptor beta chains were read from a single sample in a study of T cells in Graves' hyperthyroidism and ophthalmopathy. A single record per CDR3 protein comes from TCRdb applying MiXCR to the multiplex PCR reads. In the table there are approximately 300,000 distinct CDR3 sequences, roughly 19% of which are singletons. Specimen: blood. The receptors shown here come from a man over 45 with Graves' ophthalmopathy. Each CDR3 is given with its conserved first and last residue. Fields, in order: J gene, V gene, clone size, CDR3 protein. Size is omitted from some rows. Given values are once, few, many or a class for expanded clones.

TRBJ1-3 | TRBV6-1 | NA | CASSPQTKGGNTIYF
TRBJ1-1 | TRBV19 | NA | CVSLDRAMNTEAFF
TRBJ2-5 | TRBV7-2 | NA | CASSPGRTPVRETQYF
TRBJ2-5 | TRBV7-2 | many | CASSRDGTWETQYF
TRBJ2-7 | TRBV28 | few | CASTDSLETSYEQYF
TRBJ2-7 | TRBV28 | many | CASSGGYEQYF
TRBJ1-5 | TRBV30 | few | CAWSGRTGGNQPQHF
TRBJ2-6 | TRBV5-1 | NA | CASSEGSSGANVLTF
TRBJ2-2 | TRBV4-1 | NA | CASSRAQGGVVGELFF
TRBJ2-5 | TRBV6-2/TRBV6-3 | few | CASVSTGWPQETQYF
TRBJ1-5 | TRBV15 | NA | CATSRDPQGDQPQHF
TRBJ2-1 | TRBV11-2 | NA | CASSFSFTSGRAHMIF
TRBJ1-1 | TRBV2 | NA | CASSGGPSPAFF
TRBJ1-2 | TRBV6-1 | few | CASRSVTLTDGYTF
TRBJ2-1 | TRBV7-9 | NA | CASSLLAGGIYEQFF
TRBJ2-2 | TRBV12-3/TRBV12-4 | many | CASSFTGREGTGELFF
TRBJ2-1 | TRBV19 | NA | CASSRDRGTSGRLYNEQFF
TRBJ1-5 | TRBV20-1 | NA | CSAIDRGFGINQPQHF
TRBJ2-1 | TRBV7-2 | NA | CASTEAGGSGNEQFF
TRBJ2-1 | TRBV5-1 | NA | CASSLLSRPNGQFF
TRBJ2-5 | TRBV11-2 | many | CASSLALAGVETQYF
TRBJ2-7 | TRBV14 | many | CASSPRATGTYEQYF
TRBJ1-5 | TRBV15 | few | CATSRDAGGGQPQHF
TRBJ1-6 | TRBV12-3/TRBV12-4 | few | CASSPRRDSPLHF
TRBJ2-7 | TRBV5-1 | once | CASSWDEPPYEQYF
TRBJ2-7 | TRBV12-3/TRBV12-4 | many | CASSKSYEQYF
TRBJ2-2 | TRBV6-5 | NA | CASSSGGAGELFF
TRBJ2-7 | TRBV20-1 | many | CSARAGSTYEQYF
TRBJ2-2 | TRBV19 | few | CASSPPDLGIGELFF
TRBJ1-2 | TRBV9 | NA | CASSPRGAGDYGYTF
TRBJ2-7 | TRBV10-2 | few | CASSEGGSVYEQYF
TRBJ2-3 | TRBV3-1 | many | CASSQGPGLSNTDTQYF
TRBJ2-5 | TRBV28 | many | CASSFLAGKGEETQYF
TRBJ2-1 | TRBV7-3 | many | CASSSTGLAGVGGSYNEQFF
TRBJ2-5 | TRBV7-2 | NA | CASSLVANRGQETQYF
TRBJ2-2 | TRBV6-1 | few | CASTKAAGELFF
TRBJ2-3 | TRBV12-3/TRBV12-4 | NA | CASSLIGAKDTQYF
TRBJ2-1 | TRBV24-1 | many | CATSGGVWHEQFF
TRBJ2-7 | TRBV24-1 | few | CATTIPAPLPYEQYF
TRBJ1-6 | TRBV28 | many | CASSLSWASRESYNSPLHF
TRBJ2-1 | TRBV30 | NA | CAWSALGLAMTYNEQFF
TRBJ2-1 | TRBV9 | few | CASSVSGRASYNEQFF
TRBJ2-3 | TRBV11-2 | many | CASSPPGLAGADTQYF
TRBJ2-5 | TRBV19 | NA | CASSTTSGRTKTQYF
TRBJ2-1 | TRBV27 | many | CASSSPGLAGGIYNEQFF
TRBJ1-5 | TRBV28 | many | CASSPPPAGDQPQHF
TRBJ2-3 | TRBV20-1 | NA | CSAESRTGLTDTQYF
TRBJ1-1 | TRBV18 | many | CASSLLDWTEAFF
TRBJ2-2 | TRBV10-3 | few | CAISGWLSTRGPGELFF
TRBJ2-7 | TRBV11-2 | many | CASSPSKGGWGTYEQYF